This entry concerns a single T cell receptor (beta chain). Original handling: The assay estimated nucleated cells by amplifying reference gene primers. Repertoires were generated with immunoSEQ multiplex PCR, while TCRdb's copy carries only in-frame clones and drops some. V, J and clone size are taken as reported in that table, and D and trimming were inferred from the DNA itself. The table lists over 300,000 clones, around 87% of them singletons, with about 6.8% in the top ten. This specimen belongs to a study of blood T cell repertoires in COVID-19. Study-wide background: Acute-phase and convalescent COVID-19 samples originated in the United States, Italy and Spain. T cells, B-cell-depleted T cells, or PBMCs provided the cDNA or gDNA that served as material.

Trimming took 6 bases from V and 5 from J; bases not matched to a gene: 5. This CDR3 is built from 15 residues. The germline V gene encodes CDR1 MDHEN and CDR2 SYDVKM. J is TRBJ1-5 and V is TRBV28; 12 positions agree with TRBD1. The sample taken for sequencing was peripheral blood. The TCR was taken from a man aged 18 to 30 with active or convalescent COVID-19. CDR3 nucleotides: TGTGCCAGCAGATTAGGGACAGGGGGCGATCAGCCCCAGCATTTT. It yields the protein CASRLGTGGDQPQHF. Based on the CDR3 plus reference TRBV28 and TRBJ1-5, the full variable domain is DVKVTQSSRYLVKRTGEKVFLECVQDMDHENMFWYRQDPGLGLRLIYFSYDVKMKEKGDIPEGYSVSREKKERFSLILESASTNQTSMYLCASRLGTGGDQPQHFGDGTRLSIL.